This TCR beta chain was observed in a study of T cell repertoires in cytomegalovirus infection. This clonotype has a count of ten or more. Antigen: not known. TCRdb re-called the reads with MiXCR, one entry per CDR3 protein. Among about 300,000 distinct CDR3 sequences, about a tenth were seen once, and the ten largest hold less than 3%. Study-wide results and caveats: Of the TCR beta families, the public ones yielded a cumulative frequency that identified carriers of CMV plus the relevant HLA. HLA-C-restricted CMV clonotypes gave the most frequent clonotype in two of eight donors.

The V gene end was trimmed by 3 bases and the J gene end by 1 base; junction bases not matched to a gene: 6. CDR3 size: 16 residues. CDR1 MNHEY and CDR2 SVGAGI come from the germline V gene. The sample consisted of PBMCs. The TCR originated in a human donor in good health (CMV status not recorded). Some clones in this sample may be carry-over from other donors' samples. V and J are TRBV6-5 and TRBJ1-1; the match to TRBD1 covers 9 bases. The CDR3 spells CASSYSIQGANTEAFF. In DNA form, the CDR3 reads TGTGCCAGCAGTTATTCGATACAGGGGGCGAACACTGAAGCTTTCTTT.